This T cell receptor (beta chain) was sequenced in a study of early T cells in non-severe SARS-CoV-2 infection (dated by TCRdb to the early 2020s). Concerning the study at large: Bulk RNA from unsorted whole blood was used for TCR sequencing, so alpha and beta chains could not be paired.

General conclusions and limits of the study: VDJdb matching was skewed toward anti-spike CD8 responses and likely underestimated virus-specific expansions by missing private and CD4 specificities.

This clonotype was counted ten times or more. Its antigen is still unknown. Nothing much larger sits one base from this clone, and base qualities are not available. Library preparation was by 5' RACE. Sequenced on a NextSeq 500. The TCR library protocol attached unique molecular identifiers to individual cDNA molecules to correct for sequencing error and PCR bias. Both TCR alpha and beta chains were sequenced, and tight co-correlation was observed between alpha and beta sequence abundances in each sample. The original pipeline was this. V gene, J gene and CDR3 annotation of TCR sequences was performed with Decombinator V4. Expanded TCRs were defined as changing significantly between any two time points under a Poisson model with p below 0.0001. TCR abundances were normalised to the total number of TCRs sequenced in each sample and reported as counts per million. TRAV1-2 paired with TRAJ12, TRAJ20 or TRAJ33 defined MAIT TCRs, while TRAV10 paired with TRAJ18 defined iNKT TCRs. VDJdb, accessed 1 November 2021, was searched for CMV, EBV and SARS-CoV-2 annotated TCRs, with TCRs annotated for multiple antigens excluded. TCRdb passed the public sequencing reads through fastp at Q25 and MiXCR, retaining productive beta sequences. A single entry per CDR3 protein holds the most common genes and DNA from its merged rows. Here the V and J calls rest on TCRdb's processing, not on the authors' analysis. The sample has 40,000 or so distinct CDR3 sequences on record, approximately 10% of them singletons. 21% of the sample goes to the ten largest clones.

Based on the germline V gene, the CDR1 and CDR2 sequences are MDHEN and SYDVKM. Inclusive of the bounding cysteine and phenylalanine, the CDR3 is 11 residues long. CDR3 DNA is the only sequence kept; it has 33 bases, read in frame from the first base. V drops 8 bases and J drops 3 bases, leaving 8 bases in between. This was a case-control study nested in a cohort of healthcare workers in London, UK, who had nasopharyngeal swab PCR tests and blood samples taken every week. Healthcare workers were enrolled in the week of the UK lockdown, from 23 to 31 March 2020, and were followed every week for up to roughly 15 weeks.

The specimen sequenced was whole blood. The sequence joins TRBV28 to TRBJ2-7; the D gene remains uncertain. The TCR originated in an adult who was a healthcare worker with PCR-confirmed SARS-CoV-2 infection or an uninfected control (not recorded which). In nucleotides, the sequence is TGTGCCAGCTCCGATCGCTACGAGCAGTACTTC. Its protein product is CASSDRYEQYF.